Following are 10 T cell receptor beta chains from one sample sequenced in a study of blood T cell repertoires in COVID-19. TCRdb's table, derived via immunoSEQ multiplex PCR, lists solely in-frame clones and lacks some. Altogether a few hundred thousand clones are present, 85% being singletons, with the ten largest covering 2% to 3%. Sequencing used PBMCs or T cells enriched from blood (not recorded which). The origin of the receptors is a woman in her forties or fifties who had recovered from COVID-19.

DNA of the CDR3: TGTGCCAGCAGTTACACTGGGACAGTTGAGCAGTTCTTC. Its translation is CASSYTGTVEQFF. The V call is TRBV6-6, the J call TRBJ2-1; 7 bases line up with TRBD1. Germline V gene lookup returns CDR1 MNHNY and CDR2 SVGAGI (reference sequence). V shed 2 bases and J 9 bases; nucleotides not matched to a gene: 4. This CDR3 has 13 residues.

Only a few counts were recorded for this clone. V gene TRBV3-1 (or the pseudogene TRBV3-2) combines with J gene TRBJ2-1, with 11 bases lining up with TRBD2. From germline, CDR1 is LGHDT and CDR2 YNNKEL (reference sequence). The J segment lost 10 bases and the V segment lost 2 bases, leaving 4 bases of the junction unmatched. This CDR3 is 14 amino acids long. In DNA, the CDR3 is TGTGCCAGCAGCCAATTTCTAGCGGGAGGAGAGCAGTTCTTC. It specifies CASSQFLAGGEQFF.

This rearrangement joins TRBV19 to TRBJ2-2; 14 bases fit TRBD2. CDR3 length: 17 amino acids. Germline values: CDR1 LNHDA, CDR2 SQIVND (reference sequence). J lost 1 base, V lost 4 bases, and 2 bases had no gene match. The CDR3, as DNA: TGTGCCAGTAGTAGGACTAGCGGGGGGCAGAACACCGGGGAGCTGTTTTTT. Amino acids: CASSRTSGGQNTGELFF.

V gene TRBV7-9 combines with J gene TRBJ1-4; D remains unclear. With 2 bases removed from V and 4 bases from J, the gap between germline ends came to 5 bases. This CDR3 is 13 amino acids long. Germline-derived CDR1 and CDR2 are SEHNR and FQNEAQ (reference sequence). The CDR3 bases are TGTGCCAGCAGCTTACGTCTTAATGAAAAACTGTTTTTT. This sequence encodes CASSLRLNEKLFF. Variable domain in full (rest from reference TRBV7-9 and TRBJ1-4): DTGVSQNPRHKITKRGQNVTFRCDPISEHNRLYWYRQTLGQGPEFLTYFQNEAQLEKSRLLSDRFSAERPKGSFSTLEIQRTEQGDSAMYLCASSLRLNEKLFFGSGTQLSVL.

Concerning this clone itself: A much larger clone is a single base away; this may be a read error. CDR3 loop: CAWRQGWNSPLHF. The CDR3, as DNA: TGTGCCTGGCGACAGGGATGGAATTCACCCCTCCACTTT. The genes are TRBV30 and TRBJ1-6; 7 nucleotides align to TRBD1. The CDR3 length is 13 residues. CDR1 GTSNPN and CDR2 SVGIG come from the germline V gene (reference sequence). After removal of 5 bases from V and 7 bases from J, the junction contained 5 bases not matched to a gene.

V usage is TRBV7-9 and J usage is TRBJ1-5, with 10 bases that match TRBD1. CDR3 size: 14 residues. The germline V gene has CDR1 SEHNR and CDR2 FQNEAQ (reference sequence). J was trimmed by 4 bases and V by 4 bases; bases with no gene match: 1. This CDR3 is CASSSGQGNQPQHF. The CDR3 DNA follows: TGTGCCAGCAGCTCGGGACAGGGGAATCAGCCCCAGCATTTT.

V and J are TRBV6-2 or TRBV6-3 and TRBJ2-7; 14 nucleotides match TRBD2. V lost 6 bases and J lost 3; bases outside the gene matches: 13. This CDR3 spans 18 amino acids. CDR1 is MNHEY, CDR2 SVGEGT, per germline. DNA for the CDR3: TGTGCCAGCAGCCCTCCGGGACTAGCGGGAGAGGGTGACTACGAGCAGTACTTC. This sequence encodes CASSPPGLAGEGDYEQYF.

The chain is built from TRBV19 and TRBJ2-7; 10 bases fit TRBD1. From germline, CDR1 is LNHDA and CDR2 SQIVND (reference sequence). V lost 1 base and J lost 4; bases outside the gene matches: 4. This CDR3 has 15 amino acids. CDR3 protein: CASSIGTGGLYEQYF. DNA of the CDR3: TGTGCCAGTAGTATAGGGACAGGGGGTTTATACGAGCAGTACTTC.

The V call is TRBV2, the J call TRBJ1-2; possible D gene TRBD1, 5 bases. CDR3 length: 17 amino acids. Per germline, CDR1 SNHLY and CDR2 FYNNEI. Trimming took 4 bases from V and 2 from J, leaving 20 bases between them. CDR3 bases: TGTGCCAGCAGTGTCGTGCAGGGCGGACGGGGGAACTATGGCTACACCTTC. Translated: CASSVVQGGRGNYGYTF.

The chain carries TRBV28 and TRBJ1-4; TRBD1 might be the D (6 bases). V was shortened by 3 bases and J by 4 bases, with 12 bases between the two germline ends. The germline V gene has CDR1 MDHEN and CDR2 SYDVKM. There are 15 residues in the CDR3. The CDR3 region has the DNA TGTGCCAGCAGTTTCATACAGGGCTTTAATGAAAAACTGTTTTTT. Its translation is CASSFIQGFNEKLFF.